This T cell receptor (beta chain) was recorded in a study of blood T cell repertoires in COVID-19. As for the study in general: The United States, Italy and Spain were the sources of the acute and convalescent COVID-19 samples. T cells, B-cell-depleted T cells, or PBMCs supplied cDNA or gDNA.

Clones were sequenced by immunoSEQ multiplex PCR, and TCRdb holds only the in-frame ones, with some missing. The sample lists 55,000 to 85,000 clones; 80% to 90% were seen once. V lost 1 base and J 3 bases, leaving 12 bases between the germline ends. Germline CDR1 LGHDT, CDR2 YNNKEL (reference sequence). CDR3 length: 16 residues. The sample taken for sequencing was peripheral blood. This TCR derives from a human donor in a cohort sampled during active COVID-19. The rearrangement uses TRBV3-1 (or the pseudogene TRBV3-2) and TRBJ2-2, with D tentatively TRBD2 (6 bases). CDR3: CASSQGTGTDTGELFF. CDR3 DNA sequence: TGTGCCAGCAGCCAAGGTACCGGGACTGACACCGGGGAGCTGTTTTTT.